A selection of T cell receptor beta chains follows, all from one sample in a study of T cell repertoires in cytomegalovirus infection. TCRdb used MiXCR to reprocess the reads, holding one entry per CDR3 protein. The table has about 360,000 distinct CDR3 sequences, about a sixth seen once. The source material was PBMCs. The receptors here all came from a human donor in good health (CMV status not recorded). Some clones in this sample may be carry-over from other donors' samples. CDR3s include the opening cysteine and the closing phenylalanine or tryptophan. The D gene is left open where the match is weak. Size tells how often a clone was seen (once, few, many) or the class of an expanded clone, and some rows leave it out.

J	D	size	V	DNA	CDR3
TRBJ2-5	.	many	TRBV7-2	TGTGCCAGCAGCCGAGACTACGCCCAAGAGACCCAGTACTTC	CASSRDYAQETQYF
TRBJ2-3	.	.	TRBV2	TGTGCCAGCAGTGATTGGGGGTACAAGTATTTT	CASSDWGYKYF
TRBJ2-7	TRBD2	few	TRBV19	TGTGCCAGTAGTATTAGAGCGGGAGCCCACGAGCAGTACTTC	CASSIRAGAHEQYF
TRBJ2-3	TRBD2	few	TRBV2	TGTGCCAGCAGCGCGCGGGGAGCGGGAGGTGGAGATACGCAGTATTTT	CASSARGAGGGDTQYF
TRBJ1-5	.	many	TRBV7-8	TGTGCCAGCAGCTTTTCCGGGTACAATCAGCCCCAGCATTTT	CASSFSGYNQPQHF
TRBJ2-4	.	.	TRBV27	TGTGCCAGCAGTCTAGCGGCCAAAAACATTCAGTACTTC	CASSLAAKNIQYF
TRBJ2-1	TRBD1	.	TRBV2	TGTGCCAGCAGCGGGGACAGGTACAATGAGCAGTTCTTC	CASSGDRYNEQFF
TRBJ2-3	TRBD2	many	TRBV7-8	TGTGCCAGCAGCTTACGGGGCGGGGGTCAGGCAGATACGCAGTATTTT	CASSLRGGGQADTQYF
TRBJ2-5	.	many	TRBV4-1	TGCGCCAGCAGCCTCTTGGACAGCCGAGAGACCCAGTACTTC	CASSLLDSRETQYF
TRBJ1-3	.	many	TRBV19	TGTGCCAGTAGGGGGGACATCGCTGGAAACACCATATATTTT	CASRGDIAGNTIYF
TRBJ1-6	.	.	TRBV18	TGTGCCAGCTCACCACCGCTAAGGGAATCGCCCCTCCACTTT	CASSPPLRESPLHF
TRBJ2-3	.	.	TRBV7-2	TGTGCCAGCAGCTCTCAGGGCCTAACTAGCACAGATACGCAGTATTTT	CASSSQGLTSTDTQYF
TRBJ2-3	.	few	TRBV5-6	TGTGCCAGCAGCCCGAAAGTGGCAGATACGCAGTATTTT	CASSPKVADTQYF
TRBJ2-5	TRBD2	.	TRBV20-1	TGCAGTTATCCGGGCGGGGGGCAAGAGACCCAGTACTTC	CSYPGGGQETQYF
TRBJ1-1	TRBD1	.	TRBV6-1	TGTGCCAGCAGCTCATCCCAACAGGGGGAAGCTTTCTTT	CASSSSQQGEAFF
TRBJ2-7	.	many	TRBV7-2	TGTGCCAGCAGCTTAGACGGGTTTTACGAGCAGTACTTC	CASSLDGFYEQYF
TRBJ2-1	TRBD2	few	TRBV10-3	TGTGCCACCGTCCCGGGACTAGCGGGAGGGGGCAATGAGCAGTTCTTC	CATVPGLAGGGNEQFF
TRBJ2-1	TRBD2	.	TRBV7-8	TGTGCCAGCAGCACGGGGGGGGAAAATGAGCAGTTCTTC	CASSTGGENEQFF
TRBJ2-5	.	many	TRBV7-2	TGTGCCAGCAGCTCCCGCAGGGGGGGAGAGACCCAGTACTTC	CASSSRRGGETQYF
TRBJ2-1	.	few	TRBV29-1	TGCAGCGTTCTGACCGCCCAGCAGTTCTTC	CSVLTAQQFF
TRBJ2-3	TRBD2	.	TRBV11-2	TGTGCCAGCAGCTTTGCGCGGGGGGGCTTCGATACGCAGTATTTT	CASSFARGGFDTQYF
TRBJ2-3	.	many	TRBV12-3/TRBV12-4	TGTGCCAGCTCTCAACAAGTGGATACGCAGTATTTT	CASSQQVDTQYF
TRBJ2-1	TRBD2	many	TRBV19	TGTGCCAGTAGTATCGCGGCTAGCGGGAGGGGAGAGCAGTTCTTC	CASSIAASGRGEQFF
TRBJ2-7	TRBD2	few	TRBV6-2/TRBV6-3	TGTGCCAGCAGTCAACCGGGACTAGCGGACTACGAGCAGTACTTC	CASSQPGLADYEQYF
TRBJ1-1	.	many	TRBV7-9	TGTGCCAGCAGCTTCGGACAGTCCAACACTGAAGCTTTCTTT	CASSFGQSNTEAFF
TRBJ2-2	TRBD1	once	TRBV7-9	TGTGCCAGCAGCTCAACCAGGCAGGGGGCTGGCGGGGAGCTGTTTTTT	CASSSTRQGAGGELFF
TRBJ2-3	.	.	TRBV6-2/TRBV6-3	TGTGCCAGCACCATTAGAGGACTGATGGGCACAGATACGCAGTATTTT	CASTIRGLMGTDTQYF
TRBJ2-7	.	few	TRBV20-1	TGCAGTGCTCAGAAAGAGTCATGGGTACGAGCTCTGGACGAGCAGTACTTC	CSAQKESWVRALDEQYF
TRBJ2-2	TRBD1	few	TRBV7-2	TGTGCCAGCAGCACCCTGACAGGGGCCGGGGAGCTGTTTTTT	CASSTLTGAGELFF
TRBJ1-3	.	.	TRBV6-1	TGTGCCAGCAGTCGGGACGTCTCCTCTGGAAACACCATATATTTT	CASSRDVSSGNTIYF
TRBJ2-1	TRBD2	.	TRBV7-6	TGTGCCAGCAGCTGGGGGACTAGCGGGAGGACCGTACAGGAGCAGTTCTTC	CASSWGTSGRTVQEQFF
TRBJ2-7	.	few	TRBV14	TGTGCCAGCAGCCCCTCTATCGCGGCACCTCCAATTATCTACGAGCAGTACTTC	CASSPSIAAPPIIYEQYF
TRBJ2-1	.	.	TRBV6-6	TGTGCCAGCAGTTACTCGAACCCCGGGGGCGATGAGCAGTTCTTC	CASSYSNPGGDEQFF
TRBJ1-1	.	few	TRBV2	TGTGCCAGCAGGGCCGGGACCCTTTACACTGAAGCTTTCTTT	CASRAGTLYTEAFF
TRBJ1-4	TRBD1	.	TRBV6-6	TGTGCCAGCAGTTATAGAGGGACAGTCGAAAAACTGTTTTTT	CASSYRGTVEKLFF
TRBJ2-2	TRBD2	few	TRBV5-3	TGTGCCAGCAGCGTATCGGGAGGGCCTAGCACCGGGGAGCTGTTTTTT	CASSVSGGPSTGELFF
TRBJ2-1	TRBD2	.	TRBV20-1	TGCAGTGCCCCTTCTACTAGCGGGGGGTACAATGAGCAGTTCTTC	CSAPSTSGGYNEQFF
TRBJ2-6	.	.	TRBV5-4	TGTGCCAGCAGTTCCCCGGGAACCGGGGCCAACGTCCTGACTTTC	CASSSPGTGANVLTF
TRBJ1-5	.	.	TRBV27	TGTGCCAGCAGTTTGATGGCTCTTTCGGGCAATCAGCCCCAGCATTTT	CASSLMALSGNQPQHF
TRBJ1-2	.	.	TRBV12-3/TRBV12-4	TGTGCCAGCAGTTTGTCCGGAGTGCACTATGGCTACACCTTC	CASSLSGVHYGYTF
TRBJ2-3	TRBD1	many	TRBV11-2	TGTGCCAGCAGCTTAGAGGGCCGACAGGGCTATACGCAGTATTTT	CASSLEGRQGYTQYF
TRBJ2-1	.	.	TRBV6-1	TGTGCCAGCACTGTTAGCTACATTTCCTACAATGAGCAGTTCTTC	CASTVSYISYNEQFF